This entry is about one T cell receptor beta chain. The antigen this receptor binds is unknown. It has no much larger one-base neighbor in the sample; base qualities were not kept. The CDR3 regions of human TCRbeta chains were analyzed by immunosequencing. As for how the authors treated the data: Repertoire TCRs were checked for matches against a reference library of SARS-CoV-2-specific TCRs that had been generated using the MIRA antigen-specificity platform. Breadth was defined as the fraction of unique TCRs that were SARS-CoV-2-associated. Depth was defined as the fraction of total T cells that were SARS-CoV-2-associated. Using the MIRA data, each spike-specific TCR was mapped to the spike region that the TCR reacts to and placed in a CD4 or CD8 class. Log10-transformed breadth and depth values were compared by one-way ANOVA with Sidak's multiple comparisons tests. Sourced from immuneACCESS, this table was stored by TCRdb with only in-frame sequences that have V and J called. A share of the clones is absent; for the studies checked, an unresolved V gene accounts for under half, and the remainder has no known explanation. V and J calls and clone size are those listed in that table; D and trimming were worked out from the DNA. This sample has over 130,000 clones in its table, and more than 70% of those were observed once. Over 3% of the sample is held by the ten biggest clonotypes.

The time point label of this sample denotes: about 28 days (+/-7) after the second vaccine dose. AZD1222 recipients given second doses at about 4 weeks or at about 12 weeks were pooled, since spike-specific TCR depth and breadth were not found to differ between the two schedules. Vaccinee samples came from UK trials COV001 and COV002, including a single-blind randomized controlled phase 2/3 trial of AZD1222 (ChAdOx1 nCoV-19) in healthy adults. For TCRbeta chain sequencing, PBMC samples from trial participants were taken at day 0 and at day 28 after the second dose. These data originate in a study of T cell responses to AZD1222 COVID-19 vaccine (dated by TCRdb to the early 2020s). For context, the study as a whole: A total of approximately 230 trial participants underwent TCR sequencing, of whom about 200 received two doses of AZD1222 and about 25 received two doses of the MenACWY control vaccine. Enrollment into the trials was organized by age into subgroups of 18-55, 56-69 and 70-plus years, and those subgroups contained roughly 150, 30 and 60 TCR-sequenced participants, respectively. The full study reports these points: The 56-69-year group was small, and its depth increase did not reach significance, likely because of low power. Vaccine-associated CD4 TCRs spanned the whole spike protein, with dominant responses in regions 160-218 and 743-854. A significant rise in spike-specific TCR breadth and depth was observed after two AZD1222 doses relative to day 0 and relative to MenACWY recipients. Participants were mostly white British, with more females than males. The authors suggested clonal diversity may have been underestimated. Conclusions about previously exposed vaccinees are limited because only a handful of AZD1222 recipients were SARS-CoV-2 seropositive at baseline. Reportedly, almost half of the unique spike-specific TCRs recognized epitopes lying outside the regions that are mutated in the B.1.351 and B.1.1.7 variants. Because no day 14 peak-response samples were available, the repertoires could be characterized only after the peak T cell response.

The CDR3 runs 16 amino acids, cysteine and phenylalanine included. The only DNA kept is the CDR3, 48 bases in frame from the first base. Here V drops 1 base and J drops 7 bases, and the junction holds 12 bases not matched to any gene. The germline V gene encodes CDR1 SGHDN and CDR2 FVKESK. This receptor was obtained from an adult who received the AZD1222 COVID-19 vaccine. This sequence uses TRBV14 and TRBJ1-2; TRBD1 matches 7 bases in the middle. Specimen: peripheral blood, collected 28 days after the second AZD1222 dose. The base sequence is TGTGCCAGCAGCCAAGTCCGGGGACAGACCTTCCGTGGCTACACCTTC. The translation is CASSQVRGQTFRGYTF.